The sequence of this T cell receptor (beta chain) was determined in a study of T-cell reconstitution after alpha-beta-depleted transplantation in children. The authors prepared the TCRbeta library with unique molecular identifiers. TCRdb re-called the PCR reads with MiXCR, one entry per CDR3 protein. The table lists about 500,000 distinct CDR3 sequences, about 33% of them singletons, with around 2.4% in the top ten. This clonotype has a handful of counts. Trimming removed 6 bases from V and 0 bases from J, with 9 bases in between. Germline V gene data show CDR1 as SGHKS and CDR2 as YYEKEE (reference sequence). The CDR3 sequence is 13 residues long.

This rearrangement joins TRBV5-5 to TRBJ1-1; D remains unclear. The receptor was isolated from a human donor who donated a stem cell graft to a child with aplastic anemia. This specimen consisted of PBMCs from the stem cell graft donor, obtained from the stem cell graft. For the CDR3, the DNA is TGTGCCAGCATCCTCGATTTGAACACTGAAGCTTTCTTT. Translated: CASILDLNTEAFF.